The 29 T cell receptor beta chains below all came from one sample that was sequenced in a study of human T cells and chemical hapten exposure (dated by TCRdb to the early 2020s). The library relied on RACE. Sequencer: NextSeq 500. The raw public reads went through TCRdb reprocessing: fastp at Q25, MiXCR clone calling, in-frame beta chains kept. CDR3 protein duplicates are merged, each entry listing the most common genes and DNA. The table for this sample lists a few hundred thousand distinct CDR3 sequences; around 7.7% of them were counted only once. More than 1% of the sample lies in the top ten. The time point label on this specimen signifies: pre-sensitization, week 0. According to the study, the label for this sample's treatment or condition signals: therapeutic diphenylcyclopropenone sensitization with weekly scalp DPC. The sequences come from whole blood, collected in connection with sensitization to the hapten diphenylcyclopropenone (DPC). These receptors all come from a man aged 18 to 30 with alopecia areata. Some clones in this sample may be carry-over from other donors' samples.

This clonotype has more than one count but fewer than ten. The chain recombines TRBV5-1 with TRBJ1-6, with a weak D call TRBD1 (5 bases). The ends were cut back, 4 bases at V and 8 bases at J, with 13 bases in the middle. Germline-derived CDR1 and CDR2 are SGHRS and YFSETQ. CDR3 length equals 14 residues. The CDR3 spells CASSLQVVDSPLHF. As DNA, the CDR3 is TGCGCCAGCAGCCTACAGGTTGTGGATTCACCCCTCCACTTT.

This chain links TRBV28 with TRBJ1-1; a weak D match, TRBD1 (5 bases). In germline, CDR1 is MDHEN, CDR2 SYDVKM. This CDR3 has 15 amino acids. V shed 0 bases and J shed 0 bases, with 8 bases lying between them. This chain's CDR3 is CASSLWKGMNTEAFF. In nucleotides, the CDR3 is TGTGCCAGCAGTTTATGGAAGGGGATGAACACTGAAGCTTTCTTT.

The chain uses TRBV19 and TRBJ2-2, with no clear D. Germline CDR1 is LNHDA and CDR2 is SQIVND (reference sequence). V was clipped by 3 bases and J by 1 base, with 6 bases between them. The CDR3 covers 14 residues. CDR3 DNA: TGTGCCAGTAGTATCATACAGAACACCGGGGAGCTGTTTTTT. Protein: CASSIIQNTGELFF. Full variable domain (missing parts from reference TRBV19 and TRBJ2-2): DGGITQSPKYLFRKEGQNVTLSCEQNLNHDAMYWYRQDPGQGLRLIYYSQIVNDFQKGDIAEGYSVSREKKESFPLTVTSAQKNPTAFYLCASSIIQNTGELFFGEGSRLTVL.

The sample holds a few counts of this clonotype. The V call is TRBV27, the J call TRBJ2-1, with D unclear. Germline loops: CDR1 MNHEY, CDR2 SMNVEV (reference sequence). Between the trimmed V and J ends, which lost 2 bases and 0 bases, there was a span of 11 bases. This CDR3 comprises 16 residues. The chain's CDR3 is CASSLLESSSYNEQFF. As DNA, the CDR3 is TGTGCCAGCAGTTTACTTGAGAGTAGCTCCTACAATGAGCAGTTCTTC.

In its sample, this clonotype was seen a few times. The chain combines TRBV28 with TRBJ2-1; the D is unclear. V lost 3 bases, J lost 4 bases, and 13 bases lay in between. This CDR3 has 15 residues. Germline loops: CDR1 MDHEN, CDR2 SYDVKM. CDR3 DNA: TGTGCCAGCAGTTTTGGGCGGATTAAATACAATGAGCAGTTCTTC. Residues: CASSFGRIKYNEQFF.

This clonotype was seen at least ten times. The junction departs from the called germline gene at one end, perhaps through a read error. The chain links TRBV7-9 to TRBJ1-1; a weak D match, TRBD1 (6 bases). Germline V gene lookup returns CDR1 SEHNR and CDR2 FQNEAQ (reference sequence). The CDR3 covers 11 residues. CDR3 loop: CASSPGAEAFF. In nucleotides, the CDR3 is TGTGCCAGCAGCCCAGGGGCTGAGGCTTTCTTT.

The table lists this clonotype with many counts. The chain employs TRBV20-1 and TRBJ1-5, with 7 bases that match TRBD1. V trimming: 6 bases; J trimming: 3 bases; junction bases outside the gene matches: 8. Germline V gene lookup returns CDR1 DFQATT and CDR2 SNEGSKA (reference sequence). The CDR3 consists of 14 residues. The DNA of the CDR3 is TGCAGTGCCTCACCGGGACAGCTCAATCAGCCCCAGCATTTT. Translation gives CSASPGQLNQPQHF.

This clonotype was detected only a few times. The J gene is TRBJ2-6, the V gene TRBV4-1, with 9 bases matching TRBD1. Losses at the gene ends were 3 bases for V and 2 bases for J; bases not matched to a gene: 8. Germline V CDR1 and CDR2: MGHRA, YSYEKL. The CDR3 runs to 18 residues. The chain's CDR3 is CASSQGDRVGAGANVLTF. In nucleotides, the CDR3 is TGCGCCAGCAGCCAGGGGGACAGGGTGGGCGCTGGGGCCAACGTCCTGACTTTC.

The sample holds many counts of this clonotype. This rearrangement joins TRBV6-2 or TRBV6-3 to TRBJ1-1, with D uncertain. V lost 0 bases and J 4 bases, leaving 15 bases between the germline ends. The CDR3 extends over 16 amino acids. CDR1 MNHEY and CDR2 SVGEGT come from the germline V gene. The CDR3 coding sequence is TGTGCCAGCAGTTACTCGATCCCCTCCGGTGGCACTGAAGCTTTCTTT. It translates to CASSYSIPSGGTEAFF.

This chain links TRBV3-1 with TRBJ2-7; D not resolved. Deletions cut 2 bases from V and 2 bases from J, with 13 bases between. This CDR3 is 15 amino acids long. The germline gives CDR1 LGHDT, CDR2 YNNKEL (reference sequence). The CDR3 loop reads CASSQTPSEAYEQYF. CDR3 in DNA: TGTGCCAGCAGCCAAACCCCATCGGAAGCCTACGAGCAGTACTTC.

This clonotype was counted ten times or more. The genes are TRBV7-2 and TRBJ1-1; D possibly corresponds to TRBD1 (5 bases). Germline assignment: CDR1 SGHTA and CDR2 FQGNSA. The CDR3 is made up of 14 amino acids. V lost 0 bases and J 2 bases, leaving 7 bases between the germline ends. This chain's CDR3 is CASSLADRNTEAFF. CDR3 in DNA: TGTGCCAGCAGCTTAGCCGACAGAAACACTGAAGCTTTCTTT.

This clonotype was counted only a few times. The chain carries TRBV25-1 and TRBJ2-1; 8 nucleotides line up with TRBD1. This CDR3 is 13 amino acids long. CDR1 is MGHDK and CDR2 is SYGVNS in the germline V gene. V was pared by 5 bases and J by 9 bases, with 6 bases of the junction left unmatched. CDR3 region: CASSRQGMGEQFF. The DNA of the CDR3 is TGTGCCAGCAGTAGACAGGGGATGGGTGAGCAGTTCTTC.

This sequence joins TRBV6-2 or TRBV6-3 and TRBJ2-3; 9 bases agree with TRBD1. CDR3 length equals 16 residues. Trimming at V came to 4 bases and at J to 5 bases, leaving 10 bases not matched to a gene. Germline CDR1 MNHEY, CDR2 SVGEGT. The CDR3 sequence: CASSSSDGTGIDTQYF. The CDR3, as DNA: TGTGCCAGCAGTTCGAGCGATGGGACAGGGATAGATACGCAGTATTTT.

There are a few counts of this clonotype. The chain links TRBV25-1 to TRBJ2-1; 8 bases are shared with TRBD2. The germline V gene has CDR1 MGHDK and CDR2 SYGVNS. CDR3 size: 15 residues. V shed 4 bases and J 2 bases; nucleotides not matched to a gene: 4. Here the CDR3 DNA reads TGTGCCAGCAGTGGAGCGGGGGACCCCTACAATGAGCAGTTCTTC. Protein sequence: CASSGAGDPYNEQFF.

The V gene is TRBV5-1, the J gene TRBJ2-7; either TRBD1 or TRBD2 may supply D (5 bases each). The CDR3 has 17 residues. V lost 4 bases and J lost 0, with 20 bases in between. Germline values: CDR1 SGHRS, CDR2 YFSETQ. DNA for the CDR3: TGCGCCAGCAGCCGAGGAAGCCCGGGACGAGGCTCCTACGAGCAGTACTTC. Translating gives CASSRGSPGRGSYEQYF.

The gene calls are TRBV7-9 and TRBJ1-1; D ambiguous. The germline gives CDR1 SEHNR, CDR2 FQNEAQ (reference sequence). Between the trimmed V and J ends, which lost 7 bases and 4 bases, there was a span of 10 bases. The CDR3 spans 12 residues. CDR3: CASISAGTEAFF. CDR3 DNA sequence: TGTGCCAGCATCTCAGCAGGCACTGAAGCTTTCTTT.

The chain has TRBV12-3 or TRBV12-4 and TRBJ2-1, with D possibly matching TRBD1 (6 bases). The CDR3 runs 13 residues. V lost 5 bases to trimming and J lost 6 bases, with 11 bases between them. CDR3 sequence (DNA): TGTGCCAGCAGTCCACAGGGTCGCAATGAGCAGTTCTTC. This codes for CASSPQGRNEQFF.

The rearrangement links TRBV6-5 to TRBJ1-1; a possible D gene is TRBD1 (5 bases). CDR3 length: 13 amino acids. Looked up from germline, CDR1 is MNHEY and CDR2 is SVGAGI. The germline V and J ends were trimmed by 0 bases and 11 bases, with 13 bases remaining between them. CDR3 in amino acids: CASSYSGTNLAFF. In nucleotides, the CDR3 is TGTGCCAGCAGTTACTCAGGGACGAACCTGGCTTTCTTT.

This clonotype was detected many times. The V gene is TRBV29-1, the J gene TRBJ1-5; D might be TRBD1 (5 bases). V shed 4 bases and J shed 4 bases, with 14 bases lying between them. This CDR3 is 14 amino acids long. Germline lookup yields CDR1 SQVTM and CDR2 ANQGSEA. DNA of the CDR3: TGCAGCGTTGCCGGGGACGGCCATAATCAGCCCCAGCATTTT. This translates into CSVAGDGHNQPQHF.

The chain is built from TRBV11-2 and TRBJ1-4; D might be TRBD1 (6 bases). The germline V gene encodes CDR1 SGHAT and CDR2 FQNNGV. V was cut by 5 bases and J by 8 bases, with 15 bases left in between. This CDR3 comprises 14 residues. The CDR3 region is CASSQDRGREKLFF. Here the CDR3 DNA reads TGTGCCAGCAGCCAGGACAGAGGGCGAGAAAAACTGTTTTTT.

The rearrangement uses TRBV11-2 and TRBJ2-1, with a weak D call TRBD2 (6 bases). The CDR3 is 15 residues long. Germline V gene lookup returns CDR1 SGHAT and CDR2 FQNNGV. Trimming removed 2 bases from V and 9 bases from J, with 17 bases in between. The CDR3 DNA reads TGTGCCAGCAGCTTAAAAGTCTTTGGGGGGACTGAGCAGTTCTTC. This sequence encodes CASSLKVFGGTEQFF.

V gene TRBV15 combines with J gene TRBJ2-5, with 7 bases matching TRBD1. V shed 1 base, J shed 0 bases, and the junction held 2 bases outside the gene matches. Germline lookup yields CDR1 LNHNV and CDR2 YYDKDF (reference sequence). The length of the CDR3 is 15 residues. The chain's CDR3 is CATSRGTGDQETQYF. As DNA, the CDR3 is TGTGCCACCAGCAGAGGGACAGGCGACCAAGAGACCCAGTACTTC.

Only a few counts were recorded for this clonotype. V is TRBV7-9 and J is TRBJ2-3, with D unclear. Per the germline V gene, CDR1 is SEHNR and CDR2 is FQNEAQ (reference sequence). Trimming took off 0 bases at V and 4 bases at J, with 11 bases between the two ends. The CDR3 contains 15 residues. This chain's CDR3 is CASSLARIGADTQYF. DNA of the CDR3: TGTGCCAGCAGCTTAGCGCGTATTGGGGCAGATACGCAGTATTTT.

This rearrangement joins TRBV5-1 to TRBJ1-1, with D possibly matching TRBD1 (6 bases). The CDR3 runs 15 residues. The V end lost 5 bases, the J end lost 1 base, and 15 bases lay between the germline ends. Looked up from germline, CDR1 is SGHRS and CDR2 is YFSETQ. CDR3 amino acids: CASRGRDNRNTEAFF. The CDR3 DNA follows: TGCGCCAGCAGGGGACGGGACAACCGGAACACTGAAGCTTTCTTT.

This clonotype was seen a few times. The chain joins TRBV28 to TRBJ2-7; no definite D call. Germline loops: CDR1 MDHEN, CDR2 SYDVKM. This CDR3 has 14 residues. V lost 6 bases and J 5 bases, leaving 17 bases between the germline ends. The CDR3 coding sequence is TGTGCCAGCAGCCGACCGCCAGAAGCACACGAGCAGTACTTC. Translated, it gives CASSRPPEAHEQYF.

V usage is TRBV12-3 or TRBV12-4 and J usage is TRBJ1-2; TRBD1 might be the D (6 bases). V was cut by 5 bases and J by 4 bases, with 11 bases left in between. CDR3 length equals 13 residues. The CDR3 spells CASSTGRSYGYTF. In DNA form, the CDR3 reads TGTGCCAGCAGTACAGGGAGGTCCTATGGCTACACCTTC.

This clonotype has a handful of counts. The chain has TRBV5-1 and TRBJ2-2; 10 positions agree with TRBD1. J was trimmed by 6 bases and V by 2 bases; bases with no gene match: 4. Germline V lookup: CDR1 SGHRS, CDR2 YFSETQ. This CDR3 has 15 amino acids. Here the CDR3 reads CASSFPGQGSGELFF. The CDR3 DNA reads TGCGCCAGCAGCTTTCCGGGACAGGGGTCCGGGGAGCTGTTTTTT.

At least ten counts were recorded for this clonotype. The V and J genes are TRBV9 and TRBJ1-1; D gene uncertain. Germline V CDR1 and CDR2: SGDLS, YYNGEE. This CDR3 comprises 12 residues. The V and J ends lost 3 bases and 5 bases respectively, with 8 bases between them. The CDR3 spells CASSGWRTEAFF. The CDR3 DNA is TGTGCCAGCAGCGGTTGGAGAACTGAAGCTTTCTTT.

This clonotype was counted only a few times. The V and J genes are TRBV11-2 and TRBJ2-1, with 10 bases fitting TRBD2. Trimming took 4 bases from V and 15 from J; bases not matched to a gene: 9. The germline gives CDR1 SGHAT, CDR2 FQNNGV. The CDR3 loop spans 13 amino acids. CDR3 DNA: TGTGCCAGCAGCTCCCTACTTACTAGCGGGATGTTCTTC. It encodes CASSSLLTSGMFF.